The next 6 T cell receptor beta chains were all read from a single sample in a study of beta chain features in type 1 diabetes. Study-level findings and limits: TCRB CDR3s from Type 1 diabetes patients were moderately but significantly shorter in all four CD4+ subsets.

Their specific antigens are unknown. Expressed TCRB transcripts got sequenced, as all isolated RNA was reverse transcribed. Libraries were prepared by immunoSEQ multiplex PCR; TCRdb keeps only in-frame clonotypes and omits some of them. The sample holds 640,000 or so clones, under 15% seen once. The source material was naive CD4+ T cells from blood. Receptors originate from a man younger than 30 with type 1 diabetes.

Only a few counts were recorded for this clone. This chain joins TRBV5-6 and TRBJ2-5; tentatively, D is TRBD1 (6 bases). The CDR3 spans 13 residues. Germline V lookup: CDR1 SGHDT, CDR2 YYEEEE. V dropped 2 bases and J dropped 5 bases, with 10 bases sitting between them. CDR3 residues: CASSLWQGETQYF. For the CDR3, the DNA is TGTGCCAGCAGCTTATGGCAGGGGGAGACCCAGTACTTC.

The chain uses TRBV2 and TRBJ2-2; 9 bases agree with TRBD1. The CDR3 loop spans 16 amino acids. With 1 base clipped from V and 4 bases from J, the junction kept 4 bases outside the gene matches. Germline loops: CDR1 SNHLY, CDR2 FYNNEI. This chain's CDR3 is CASSEEGQGITGELFF. CDR3 coding DNA: TGTGCCAGCAGTGAAGAGGGACAGGGTATCACCGGGGAGCTGTTTTTT.

This chain links TRBV29-1 with TRBJ1-3; 8 positions agree with TRBD1. The CDR3 runs to 14 residues. The trim removed 7 bases at V and 0 bases at J, leaving 5 bases unmatched. Per germline, CDR1 SQVTM and CDR2 ANQGSEA. The CDR3 is CSAGTGYSGNTIYF. CDR3 nucleotides: TGCAGCGCAGGGACAGGATACTCTGGAAACACCATATATTTT. Based on the CDR3 plus reference TRBV29-1 and TRBJ1-3, the full variable domain is SAVISQKPSRDICQRGTSLTIQCQVDSQVTMMFWYRQQPGQSLTLIATANQGSEATYESGFVIDKFPISRPNLTFSTLTVSNMSPEDSSIYLCSAGTGYSGNTIYFGEGSWLTVV.

The chain is built from TRBV7-9 and TRBJ2-7; 8 bases map to TRBD1. The CDR3 spans 15 residues. V dropped 1 base and J dropped 3; count of bases not matched to a gene: 5. Germline lookup yields CDR1 SEHNR and CDR2 FQNEAQ (reference sequence). CDR3 residues: CASSLDRGSYYEQYF. The CDR3 DNA reads as TGTGCCAGCAGCTTAGACAGGGGGAGTTACTACGAGCAGTACTTC.

The V call is TRBV25-1, the J call TRBJ1-1; 7 positions match TRBD1. CDR1 and CDR2 (germline): MGHDK, SYGVNS. The CDR3 runs 13 residues. Trimming removed 6 bases from V and 0 bases from J; junction bases left unmatched: 1. The CDR3 protein is CASRTGMNTEAFF. CDR3 bases: TGTGCCAGCAGGACAGGGATGAACACTGAAGCTTTCTTT.

V is TRBV30 and J is TRBJ2-6, with TRBD1 identical over 8 bases. Germline CDR1 GTSNPN, CDR2 SVGIG (reference sequence). The CDR3 totals 16 residues. V lost 5 bases and J lost 1; bases outside the gene matches: 7. The CDR3 is CAWATGAPSGANVLTF. The CDR3 DNA sequence: TGTGCCTGGGCGACAGGGGCCCCTTCTGGGGCCAACGTCCTGACTTTC.